This T cell receptor (beta chain) is from a study of CD8+ T cells in alopecia areata. As concerns this clone: Antigen: not known.

Notes on the study in general: Scalp sample data also include resident alphabeta T cells from normal skin. Both scalp clonality and the expanded CD8+ clones among the top 100 showed a significant decrease with tofacitinib. During tofacitinib treatment, many expanded lesional clones remained in scalp and blood.

Once RNA had been extracted, it was reverse transcribed into cDNA to act as the sequencing template. Sequenced by immunoSEQ multiplex PCR; TCRdb stores in-frame clones only, minus some. This repertoire shows 110,000 to 150,000 clones, about four fifths found once; its top ten account for 20% to 30%. Treatment described: oral pan-JAK inhibitor, 5-10 mg twice daily. The investigators collected lesional scalp punch biopsies and peripheral blood from alopecia areata patients. Trimming cost V 1 base and J 4 bases, with 10 bases left between them. CDR3 length: 14 residues. In germline, CDR1 is SGHAT, CDR2 FQNNGV.

The material was CD8+ T cells sorted from blood, obtained at week 4, from a patient treated with tofacitinib. This clonotype originated in a human donor with alopecia areata. The V call is TRBV11-2, the J call TRBJ1-1, with D perhaps TRBD1 (5 bases). CDR3 protein: CASSLAEGPTEAFF. CDR3 coding DNA: TGTGCCAGCAGCTTAGCCGAGGGGCCCACTGAAGCTTTCTTT.